Reported below is one T cell receptor (beta chain). This sample was included in a study of blood T cell repertoires in COVID-19. About the study: The United States, Italy and Spain supplied acute and convalescent COVID-19 samples. T cells, B-cell-depleted T cells, or PBMCs provided the cDNA or gDNA that served as material.

The CDR3 contains 15 residues. V dropped 5 bases and J dropped 5; count of bases not matched to a gene: 12. Germline lookup yields CDR1 SGHVS and CDR2 FQNEAQ. Method: immunoSEQ multiplex PCR; TCRdb's copy keeps in-frame clones and lacks some. The table includes some 260,000 clones, 80% to 95% detected once. The receptor was derived from a woman aged 18-30 years who had recovered from COVID-19. Sample: PBMCs or T cells enriched from blood (not recorded which). This chain links TRBV7-8 with TRBJ2-7, with TRBD1 matching 7 bases. The DNA of the CDR3 is TGTGCCAGCAGCCCCCCCGGGACAGAACCCCACGAGCAGTACTTC. The encoded protein is CASSPPGTEPHEQYF.